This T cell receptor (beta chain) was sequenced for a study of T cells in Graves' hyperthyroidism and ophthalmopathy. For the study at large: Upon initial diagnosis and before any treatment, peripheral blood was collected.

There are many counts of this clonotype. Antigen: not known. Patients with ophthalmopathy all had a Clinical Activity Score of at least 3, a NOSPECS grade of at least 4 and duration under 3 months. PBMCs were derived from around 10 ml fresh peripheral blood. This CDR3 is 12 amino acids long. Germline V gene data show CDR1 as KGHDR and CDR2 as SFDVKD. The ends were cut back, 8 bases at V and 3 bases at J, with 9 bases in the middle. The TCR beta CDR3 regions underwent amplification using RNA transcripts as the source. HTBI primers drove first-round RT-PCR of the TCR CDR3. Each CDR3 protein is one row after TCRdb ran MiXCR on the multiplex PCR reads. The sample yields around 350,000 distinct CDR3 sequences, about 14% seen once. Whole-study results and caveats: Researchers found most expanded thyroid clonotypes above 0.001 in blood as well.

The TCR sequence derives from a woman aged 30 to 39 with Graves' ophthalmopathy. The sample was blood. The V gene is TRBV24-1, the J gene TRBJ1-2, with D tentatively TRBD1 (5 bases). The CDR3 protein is CATMGRDYGYTF. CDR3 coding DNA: TGTGCCACCATGGGACGGGACTATGGCTACACCTTC.